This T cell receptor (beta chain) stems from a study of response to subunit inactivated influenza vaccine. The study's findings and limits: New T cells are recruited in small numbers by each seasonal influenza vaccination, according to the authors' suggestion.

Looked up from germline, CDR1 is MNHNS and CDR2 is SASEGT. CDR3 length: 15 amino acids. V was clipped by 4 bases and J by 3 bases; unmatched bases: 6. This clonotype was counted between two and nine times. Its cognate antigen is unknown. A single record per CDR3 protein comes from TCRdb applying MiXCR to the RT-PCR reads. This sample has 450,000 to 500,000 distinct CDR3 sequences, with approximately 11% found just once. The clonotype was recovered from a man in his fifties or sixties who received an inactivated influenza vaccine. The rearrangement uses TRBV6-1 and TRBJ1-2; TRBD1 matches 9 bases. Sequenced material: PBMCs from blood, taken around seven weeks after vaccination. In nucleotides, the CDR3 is TGTGCCAGCAGTGGGACAGGGGCCGGGGACTATGGCTACACCTTC. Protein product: CASSGTGAGDYGYTF.